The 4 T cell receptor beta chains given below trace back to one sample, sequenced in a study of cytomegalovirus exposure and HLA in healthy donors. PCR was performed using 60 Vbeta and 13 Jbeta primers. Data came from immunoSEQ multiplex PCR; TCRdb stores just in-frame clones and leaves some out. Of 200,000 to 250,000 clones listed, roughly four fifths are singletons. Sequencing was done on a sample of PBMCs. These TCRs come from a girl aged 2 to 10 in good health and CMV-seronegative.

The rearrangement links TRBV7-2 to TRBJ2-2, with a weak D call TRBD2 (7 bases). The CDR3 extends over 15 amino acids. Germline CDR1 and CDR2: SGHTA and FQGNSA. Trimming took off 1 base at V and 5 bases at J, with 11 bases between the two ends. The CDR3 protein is CASSLGTRGTGELFF. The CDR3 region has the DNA TGTGCCAGCAGCTTAGGGACTAGGGGGACCGGGGAGCTGTTTTTT.

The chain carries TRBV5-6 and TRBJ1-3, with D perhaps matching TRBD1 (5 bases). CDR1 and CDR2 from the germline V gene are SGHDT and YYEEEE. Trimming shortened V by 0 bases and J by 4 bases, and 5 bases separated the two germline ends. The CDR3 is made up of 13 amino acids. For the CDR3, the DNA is TGTGCCAGCAGCTTGGGGGGCGGAAACACCATATATTTT. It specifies CASSLGGGNTIYF.

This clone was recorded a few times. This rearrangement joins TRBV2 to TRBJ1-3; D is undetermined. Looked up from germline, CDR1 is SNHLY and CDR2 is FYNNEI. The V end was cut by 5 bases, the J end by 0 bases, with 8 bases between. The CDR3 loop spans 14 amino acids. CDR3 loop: CASSRQVSGNTIYF. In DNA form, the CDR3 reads TGTGCCAGCAGTCGACAAGTCTCTGGAAACACCATATATTTT.

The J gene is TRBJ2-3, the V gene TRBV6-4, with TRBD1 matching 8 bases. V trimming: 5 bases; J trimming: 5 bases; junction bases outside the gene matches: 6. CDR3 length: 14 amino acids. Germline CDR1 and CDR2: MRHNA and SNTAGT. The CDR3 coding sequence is TGTGCCAGCAGTCTTGGACAGGGAGGAGATACGCAGTATTTT. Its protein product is CASSLGQGGDTQYF.